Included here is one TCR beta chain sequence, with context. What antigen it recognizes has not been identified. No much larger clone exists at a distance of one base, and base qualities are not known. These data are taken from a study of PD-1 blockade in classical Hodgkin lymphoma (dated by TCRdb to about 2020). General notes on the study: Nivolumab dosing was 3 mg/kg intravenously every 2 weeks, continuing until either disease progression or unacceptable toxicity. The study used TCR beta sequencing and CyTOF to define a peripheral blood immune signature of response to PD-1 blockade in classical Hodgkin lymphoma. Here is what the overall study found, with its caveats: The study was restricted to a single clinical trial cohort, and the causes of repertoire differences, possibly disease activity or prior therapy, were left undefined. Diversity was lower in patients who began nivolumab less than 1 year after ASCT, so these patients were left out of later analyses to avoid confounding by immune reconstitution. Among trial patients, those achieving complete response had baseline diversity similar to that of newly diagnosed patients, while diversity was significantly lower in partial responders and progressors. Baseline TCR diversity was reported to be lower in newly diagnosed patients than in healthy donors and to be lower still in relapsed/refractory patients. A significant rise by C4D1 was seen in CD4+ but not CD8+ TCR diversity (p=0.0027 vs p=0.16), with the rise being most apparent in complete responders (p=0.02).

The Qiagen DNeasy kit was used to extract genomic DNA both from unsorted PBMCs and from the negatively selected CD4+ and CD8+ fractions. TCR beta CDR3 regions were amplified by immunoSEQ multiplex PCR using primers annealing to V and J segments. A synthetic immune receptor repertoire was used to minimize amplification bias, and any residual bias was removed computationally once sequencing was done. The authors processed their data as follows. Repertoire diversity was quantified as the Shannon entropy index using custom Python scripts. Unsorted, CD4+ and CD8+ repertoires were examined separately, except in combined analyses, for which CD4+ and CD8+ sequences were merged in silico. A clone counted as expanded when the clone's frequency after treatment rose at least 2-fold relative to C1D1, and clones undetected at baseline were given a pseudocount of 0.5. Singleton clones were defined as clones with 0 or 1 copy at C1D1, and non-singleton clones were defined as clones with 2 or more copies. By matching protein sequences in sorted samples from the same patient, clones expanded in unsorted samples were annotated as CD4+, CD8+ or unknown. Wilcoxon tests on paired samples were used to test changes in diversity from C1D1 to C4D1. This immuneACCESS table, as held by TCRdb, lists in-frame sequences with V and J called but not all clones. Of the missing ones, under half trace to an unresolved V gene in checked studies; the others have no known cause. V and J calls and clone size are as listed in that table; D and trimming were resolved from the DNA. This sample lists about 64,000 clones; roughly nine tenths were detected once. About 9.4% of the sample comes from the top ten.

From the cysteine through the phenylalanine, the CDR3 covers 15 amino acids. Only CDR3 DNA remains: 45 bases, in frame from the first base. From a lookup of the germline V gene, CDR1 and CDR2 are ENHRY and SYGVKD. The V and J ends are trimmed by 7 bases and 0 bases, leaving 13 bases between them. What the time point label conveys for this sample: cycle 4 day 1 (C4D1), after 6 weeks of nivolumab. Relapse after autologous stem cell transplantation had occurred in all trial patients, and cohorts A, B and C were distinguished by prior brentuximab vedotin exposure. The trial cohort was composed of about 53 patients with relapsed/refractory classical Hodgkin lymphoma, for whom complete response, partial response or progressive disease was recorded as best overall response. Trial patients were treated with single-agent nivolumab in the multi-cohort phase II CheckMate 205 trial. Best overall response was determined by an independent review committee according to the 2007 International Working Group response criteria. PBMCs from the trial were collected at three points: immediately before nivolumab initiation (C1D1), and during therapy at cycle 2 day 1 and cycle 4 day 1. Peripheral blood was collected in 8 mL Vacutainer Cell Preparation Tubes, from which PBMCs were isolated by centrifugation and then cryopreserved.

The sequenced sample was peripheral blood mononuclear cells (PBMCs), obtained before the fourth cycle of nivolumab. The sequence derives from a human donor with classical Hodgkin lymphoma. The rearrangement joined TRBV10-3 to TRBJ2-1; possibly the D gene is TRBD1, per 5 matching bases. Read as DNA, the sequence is TGTGCCATCAACGCAGGGCAAAGCTCCTACAATGAGCAGTTCTTC. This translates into CAINAGQSSYNEQFF.